Listed below are T cell receptor beta chains from one sample, sequenced in a study of blood T cell repertoires in COVID-19. Here immunoSEQ multiplex PCR was the method, and the copy in TCRdb shows in-frame clones only, minus some. The sample carries 130,000 to 150,000 clones, around four fifths recorded once. The specimen was peripheral blood. Source of these receptors: a woman aged 35 to 49 with active or convalescent COVID-19. The CDR3 runs from the conserved cysteine through the conserved F or W. A D gene is named only where the DNA matches it firmly. Clone size is given for some rows only: seen once, a few or many times, or a class if the clone is expanded.

abundance,v_gene,d_gene,j_gene,CDR3nt,CDR3aa
NA,TRBV6-6,TRBD2,TRBJ2-7,TGTGCCAGCAGTCTTGGACTAGCGGGAGGCTACGAGCAGTACTTC,CASSLGLAGGYEQYF
once,TRBV30,TRBD1,TRBJ1-2,TGTGCCTGGCAACAGGGGCACCCAATCTTTAACTATGGCTACACCTTC,CAWQQGHPIFNYGYTF
NA,TRBV19,NA,TRBJ1-1,TGTGCCAGTACTGAGGGCGGCAGGATGAACACTGAAGCTTTCTTT,CASTEGGRMNTEAFF
NA,TRBV6-5,NA,TRBJ2-3,TGTGCCAGCGTTGAGGGCACACGAGATACGCAGTATTTT,CASVEGTRDTQYF
once,TRBV27,NA,TRBJ1-1,TGTGCCAGCAGTCTAGGGAGCCCCACTGAAGCTTTCTTT,CASSLGSPTEAFF
once,TRBV15,TRBD1,TRBJ1-5,TGTGCCACCAGCAGATGGCAGGGGGGCCATCAGCCCCAGCATTTT,CATSRWQGGHQPQHF
NA,TRBV7-9,TRBD1,TRBJ1-1,TGTGCCAGCAGGCCAACAGGGGGCACTGAAGCTTTCTTT,CASRPTGGTEAFF
NA,TRBV19,NA,TRBJ1-5,TGTGCCAGTAGTATTGGCAGGGAAAATCAGCCCCAGCATTTT,CASSIGRENQPQHF
NA,TRBV27,NA,TRBJ1-2,TGTGCCAGCAGTTTTGGGGCGGGACTCTCGCGTGGCTACACCTTC,CASSFGAGLSRGYTF
NA,TRBV27,NA,TRBJ2-1,TGTGCCAGCAGTGTTCCCAGGGGCTCCTACAATGAGCAGTTCTTC,CASSVPRGSYNEQFF
NA,TRBV5-6,TRBD2,TRBJ2-6,TGTGCCAGCAGCCTAGCCACTAGCGGGGGGGCCTCTGGGGCCAACGTCCTGACTTTC,CASSLATSGGASGANVLTF
NA,TRBV7-9,NA,TRBJ1-4,TGTGCCAGCAGTAGAGATACGGCAACTAATGAAAAACTGTTTTTT,CASSRDTATNEKLFF
NA,TRBV25-1,TRBD1,TRBJ1-1,TGTGCCACCAAGACAGGGGCAGGGAACACTGAAGCTTTCTTT,CATKTGAGNTEAFF
NA,TRBV12-5,NA,TRBJ1-2,TGTGCTAGTGGTTTAACAGGGCGGCACTATGGCTACACCTTC,CASGLTGRHYGYTF
NA,TRBV20-1,NA,TRBJ1-1,TGCAGTGCTGACGGGGGGGCTGAAGCTTTCTTT,CSADGGAEAFF
NA,TRBV5-1,NA,TRBJ1-1,TGCGCCAGCAGCTTGGAGGACAGCCAGAACACTGAAGCTTTCTTT,CASSLEDSQNTEAFF
NA,TRBV27,TRBD1,TRBJ1-2,TGTGCCAGCAGACCCGAGCAGGGGGCTGGCCGTTCCATGGGTCCCTATGGCTACACCTTC,CASRPEQGAGRSMGPYGYTF
NA,TRBV28,NA,TRBJ1-4,TGTGCCAGCAAACAAAGGGGATCGGATGAAAAACTGTTTTTT,CASKQRGSDEKLFF
NA,TRBV5-4,TRBD1,TRBJ2-7,TGTGCCAGCAGCCCACGTACTGACAGGGAAGAGCAGTACTTC,CASSPRTDREEQYF
NA,TRBV28,TRBD1,TRBJ2-7,TGTGCCAGCAGTCCCTCTGGGGGACAGTCCGCCTACGAGCAGTACTTC,CASSPSGGQSAYEQYF
NA,TRBV6-5,TRBD1,TRBJ1-2,TGTGCCAGCTCACGTCACAGGGGAGGCGGCTACACCTTC,CASSRHRGGGYTF
NA,TRBV7-2,NA,TRBJ1-3,TGTGCCAGCAGCTTAGGTCTCGTCGGAAACACCATATATTTT,CASSLGLVGNTIYF
NA,TRBV25-1,TRBD1,TRBJ1-1,TGTGCCAGCAGTGCCTGGACAGGGGCCATGAGGACTGAAGCTTTCTTT,CASSAWTGAMRTEAFF
once,TRBV3-1/TRBV3-2,TRBD1,TRBJ1-2,TGTGCCAGCAGCCCGACTACGGACAGGTCCTATGGCTACACCTTC,CASSPTTDRSYGYTF
NA,TRBV2,NA,TRBJ1-1,TGTGCCAGCCTCCCTCGGAACACTGAAGCTTTCTTT,CASLPRNTEAFF
NA,TRBV19,TRBD2,TRBJ2-3,TGTGCCAGTAGGAGACTAACTAGCGGAGGCACAGATACGCAGTATTTT,CASRRLTSGGTDTQYF
NA,TRBV10-2,NA,TRBJ2-7,TGCGCCAGCAGTGAGTCGACTCGCTACGAGCAGTACTTC,CASSESTRYEQYF